The rows below give T cell receptor beta chains drawn from one sample of a study of blood T cell repertoires in COVID-19. The repertoire was sequenced with immunoSEQ multiplex PCR; TCRdb's copy has only in-frame clones and lacks some. This repertoire shows around 150,000 clones, 80% to 90% found once; its top ten account for 2.5% to 4%. The sequenced sample was peripheral blood. The receptors stem from a man in his 70s with acute or convalescent COVID-19. Both conserved end residues are part of each CDR3. The D gene is left open where the match is weak. Expanded clones are given a class, and other clones once, few, many or no size at all.

D gene	V gene	clone size	J gene	CDR3 DNA	CDR3 protein
-	TRBV24-1	-	TRBJ1-5	TGTGCCTCCCCGCGGGGCAATCAGCCCCAGCATTTT	CASPRGNQPQHF
TRBD2	TRBV7-2	-	TRBJ2-1	TGTGCCAGCAGCTTTTCAGCGGGAGTGAGCAATGAGCAGTTCTTC	CASSFSAGVSNEQFF
-	TRBV28	-	TRBJ2-2	TGTGCCAGCAGTCCGGTGTTAGCGAAGGCCGGGGAGCTGTTTTTT	CASSPVLAKAGELFF
-	TRBV5-1	-	TRBJ2-5	TGCGCCAGCAGCTCGCAAGAGACCCAGTACTTC	CASSSQETQYF
-	TRBV5-1	few	TRBJ2-2	TGCGCCAGCAGCTTGGCCCAGTCGCTGGACACCGGGGAGCTGTTTTTT	CASSLAQSLDTGELFF
TRBD2	TRBV6-6	-	TRBJ2-3	TGTGCCAGCAGGCCGCTAGCGGGAGGCACAGATACGCAGTATTTT	CASRPLAGGTDTQYF
TRBD2	TRBV9	-	TRBJ2-7	TGTGCCAGCAGCCCTGGGGGAGCGGGGACCTACGAGCAGTACTTC	CASSPGGAGTYEQYF
TRBD1	TRBV7-8	-	TRBJ1-2	TGTGCCAGCAGCACGACAGGGGGCCTTGGCTACACCTTC	CASSTTGGLGYTF
-	TRBV19	-	TRBJ1-2	TGTGCCAGTAGTACCACCGCCCAGGGGACTAACTATGGCTACACCTTC	CASSTTAQGTNYGYTF
TRBD1	TRBV28	-	TRBJ1-1	TGTGCCAGCAGCCCACCGACAGGGGGACATGTGACCACTGAAGCTTTCTTT	CASSPPTGGHVTTEAFF
TRBD2	TRBV6-5	-	TRBJ2-5	TGTGCCAGCAGTACTAGCGTACAAGAGACCCAGTACTTC	CASSTSVQETQYF
TRBD1	TRBV2	once	TRBJ1-5	TGTGCCAGCAGGCCGGGACAGACTTTTAATCAGCCCCAGCATTTT	CASRPGQTFNQPQHF
TRBD2	TRBV11-3	-	TRBJ2-1	TGTGCCAGCAGCCCGACTAGCGGGAAATACAATGAGCAGTTCTTC	CASSPTSGKYNEQFF
-	TRBV14	-	TRBJ1-6	TGTGCCAGCAGCCAACGTGGCCCTAGCTCCTATAATTCACCCCTCCACTTT	CASSQRGPSSYNSPLHF
-	TRBV28	-	TRBJ1-6	TGTGCCAGCATTCGGCAGGGTAGTTCACCCCTCCACTTT	CASIRQGSSPLHF
-	TRBV25-1	-	TRBJ1-2	TGTGCCAGCAGTGAATTGGGGCGGGGTGGCTACACCTTC	CASSELGRGGYTF
-	TRBV21-1	-	TRBJ2-1	TGTGCCAGCAGCAAAGTGAGTCGGGACTTCTGGAGCTCCTACAATGAGCAGTTCTTC	CASSKVSRDFWSSYNEQFF
TRBD1	TRBV19	-	TRBJ1-2	TGTGCCAGTAGTATGGGACAGGGGACTGGCTACACCTTC	CASSMGQGTGYTF
TRBD2	TRBV29-1	-	TRBJ2-1	TGCAGCGTTCGAACTAGCGGGAGTTATGAGCAGTTCTTC	CSVRTSGSYEQFF
TRBD2	TRBV5-4	-	TRBJ2-1	TGTGCCAGCAGCGGTGGACTAGCGGGAGCTCACAATGAGCAGTTCTTC	CASSGGLAGAHNEQFF
TRBD1	TRBV6-5	few	TRBJ2-7	TGTGCCAGCAGTTTTACAGGGGACGAGCAGTACTTC	CASSFTGDEQYF
TRBD1	TRBV5-1	-	TRBJ1-5	TGCGCCAGCAGCTTGGACACAGGGGGCTCTCAGCCCCAGCATTTT	CASSLDTGGSQPQHF
-	TRBV4-3	few	TRBJ1-2	TGCGCCAGCAGCCAAGATCCTGGGGGGAGCTATGGCTACACCTTC	CASSQDPGGSYGYTF
TRBD2	TRBV28	-	TRBJ2-7	TGTGCCAGCAGTTTAGCGGGAGGAAGGTACGAGCAGTACTTC	CASSLAGGRYEQYF
TRBD2	TRBV7-8	-	TRBJ2-3	TGTGCCAGCAGCCTGGGCGGGAGGCGGGGTCCGCAGTATTTT	CASSLGGRRGPQYF
-	TRBV7-2	-	TRBJ1-3	TGTGCCAGCAGCTTGGATGGACACCACTCTGGAAACACCATATATTTT	CASSLDGHHSGNTIYF
TRBD1	TRBV10-3	-	TRBJ1-2	TGTGCCACACAACAGGGGCCCTATGGCTACACCTTC	CATQQGPYGYTF
-	TRBV7-2	-	TRBJ2-2	TGTGCCAGCAGCTTCAGCGGGTTAGCGAACACCGGGGAGCTGTTTTTT	CASSFSGLANTGELFF
TRBD1	TRBV5-1	-	TRBJ2-2	TGCGCCAGCAGCTGGGACAGGGTTGGGCCCGGGGAGCTGTTTTTT	CASSWDRVGPGELFF
TRBD1	TRBV28	-	TRBJ1-1	TGTGCCAGCAGTTTAGGACAGGCGGTCCGGTGGGATTTCTTT	CASSLGQAVRWDFF
TRBD1	TRBV7-2	-	TRBJ2-2	TGTGCCAGCAGCTCACTACAGGGGAAGGCCGGGGAGTTGTTTTTT	CASSSLQGKAGELFF
-	TRBV6-2/TRBV6-3	-	TRBJ2-2	TGTGCCAGCAGTTACTTGTTTGGGACATCGAACACCGGGGAGCTGTTTTTT	CASSYLFGTSNTGELFF
TRBD1	TRBV29-1	-	TRBJ2-5	TGCAGCGTTGCCGGACAGGGGCCTCCGGAGACCCAGTACTTC	CSVAGQGPPETQYF
-	TRBV11-2	-	TRBJ1-5	TGTGCCAGCAGCGGCGGGACGGTAGGAAATCAGCCCCAGCATTTT	CASSGGTVGNQPQHF
TRBD1	TRBV28	-	TRBJ2-7	TGTGCCAGCAGTCTAACCGGGACAGGGTTGTACGAGCAGTACTTC	CASSLTGTGLYEQYF
-	TRBV28	-	TRBJ1-2	TGTGCCAGCAGTTTGAGCGGGGGCGGCGGCTATGGCTACACCTTC	CASSLSGGGGYGYTF
-	TRBV20-1	once	TRBJ2-7	TGCAGTGCTATTGACGGGGGACGAGGTTGGAGCGAGCAGTACTTC	CSAIDGGRGWSEQYF
-	TRBV6-2/TRBV6-3	-	TRBJ1-5	TGTGCCAGCAGTTACTCCACAGTCAATCAGCCCCAGCATTTT	CASSYSTVNQPQHF
-	TRBV5-8	once	TRBJ2-7	TGTGCCAGCAGCTTGCGTCAGTACTCCTACGAGCAGTACTTC	CASSLRQYSYEQYF
-	TRBV18	-	TRBJ2-6	TGTGCCAGCTCGCCGACTTCTAGCTCTGGGGCCAACGTCCTGACTTTC	CASSPTSSSGANVLTF
-	TRBV7-3	-	TRBJ2-2	TGTGCCAGCCTGCGGCAGCCGAACACCGGGGAGCTGTTTTTT	CASLRQPNTGELFF
-	TRBV6-2/TRBV6-3	-	TRBJ2-3	TGTGCCAGCAGTCGCCGACAGTTTAGCACAGATACGCAGTATTTT	CASSRRQFSTDTQYF
TRBD2	TRBV5-1	-	TRBJ2-7	TGCGCCAGCACCCTCGGGACTAGCGGCAACTACGAGCAGTACTTC	CASTLGTSGNYEQYF
-	TRBV28	-	TRBJ1-1	TGTGCCAGCAGTTTATACCAGGGGCCCACTGAAGCTTTCTTT	CASSLYQGPTEAFF